This T cell receptor (beta chain) was observed in a study of somatic mutations in cytotoxic T cells in rheumatoid arthritis. Study in general: The flow sorting of some V beta antibody-stained T-cell populations reached nearly 100% purity, and the sorted populations included V beta1+ cells sequenced for TCRB.

Study-wide points: More than 20% of CD8+ cells belonged to the largest clone in about an eighth of the 65 patients. Just what the expanded CD8+ clones targeted, in terms of antigens, remained unknown.

The CDR3 is 11 residues long. Trimming cost V 2 bases and J 8 bases, with 9 bases left between them. Looked up from germline, CDR1 is SQVTM and CDR2 is ANQGSEA. Measured with immunoSEQ multiplex PCR; TCRdb has only the in-frame clones, and not every one. The repertoire holds around 20,000 clones, with 68% as singletons. This clone was recorded a few times. Antigen unknown. This chain links TRBV29-1 with TRBJ1-2, with unresolved D. This TCR was recovered from an adult with rheumatoid arthritis. The sequencing sample was made of CD8+ T cells sorted from blood. CDR3 amino acids: CSVEFLGGYTF. The CDR3 DNA follows: TGCAGCGTTGAATTTTTGGGGGGCTACACCTTC.